This T cell receptor beta chain comes out of a study of T cell responses to AZD1222 COVID-19 vaccine. Study-level points and caveats: It was only after the peak T cell response that any repertoires were sampled. Targets within unmutated variant regions were reportedly found for nearly half of spike-specific TCRs. White British donors predominated, females outnumbered males, and clonal diversity was possibly underestimated.

The CDR3 is made up of 13 amino acids. Trimming left V 0 bases short and J 4 bases short, with 5 bases between. Germline CDR1 reads SGHTA; CDR2 reads FQGNSA. A word on this clone: Its target is unknown.

Repertoires were generated with immunoSEQ multiplex PCR, while TCRdb's copy carries only in-frame clones and drops some. This table holds 72,000 or so clones, about 85% found once. The receptor comes from an adult in good health. The chain joins TRBV7-2 to TRBJ2-3; D unresolved. Material: peripheral blood, obtained on day 0 of AZD1222 vaccination. The CDR3 bases are TGTGCCAGCAGCTTAGCGTCGTCAGATACGCAGTATTTT. Encoded protein: CASSLASSDTQYF. The variable domain in full, with the rest retrieved from reference TRBV7-2 and TRBJ2-3, is GAGVSQSPSNKVTEKGKDVELRCDPISGHTALYWYRQSLGQGLEFLIYFQGNSAPDKSGLPSDRFSAERTGGSVSTLTIQRTQQEDSAVYLCASSLASSDTQYFGPGTRLTVL.